This T cell receptor (beta chain) comes out of a study of OX40 agonist ivuxolimab in advanced cancers. This CDR3 has 16 amino acids. Only in-frame clones appear in the TCRdb table, and some are missing; sequencing was by immunoSEQ multiplex PCR. The data hold approximately 68,000 clones, with 88% observed a single time. In its sample, this clone was seen a few times. The antigen remains unidentified. Notes on the study in general: In the 0.1 to 3.0 mg/kg range, CD4+ and CD8+ blood T cells had expanded clonally by week 6.

The receptor was isolated from an adult with an advanced solid tumor such as melanoma, head and neck, liver or kidney cancer. This chain uses TRBV12-2 with TRBJ1-5; TRBD1, as called in the table, went unchecked against the DNA. TRBV12-2 is a known pseudogene. Here the sequenced sample was CD4+ or CD8+ T cells sorted from blood, taken in a trial of the OX40 agonist ivuxolimab. In DNA form, the CDR3 reads TGTGCAAGTCGCTTAGTGCCAGGGGGTCCCAATCAGCCCCAGCATTTT. It is translated as CASRLVPGGPNQPQHF.